The following is a T cell receptor (beta chain) sequence with its context. CDR3 length: 13 amino acids. The ends lost 10 bases at V and 5 bases at J; junction bases unmatched: 5. CDR1 ENHRY and CDR2 SYGVKD come from the germline V gene. In the authors' methods: The assay estimated nucleated cells by amplifying reference gene primers. TCRdb's copy holds only in-frame clones and misses some; the assay was immunoSEQ multiplex PCR. V and J calls and clone size are given by that table; D and trimming were obtained from the DNA. The table includes 410,000 or so clones, approximately 90% detected once. This specimen comes from a study of blood T cell repertoires in COVID-19. About the research overall: Samples came from the United States, Italy and Spain, spanning acute and convalescent COVID-19. Sample material is recorded as cDNA or gDNA derived from T cells, B-cell-depleted T cells, or PBMCs.

The chain recombines TRBV10-3 with TRBJ1-3; 10 nucleotides agree with TRBD1. This TCR was sampled from a middle-aged woman with COVID-19, enrolled during active disease. Specimen: peripheral blood. The CDR3 nucleotides are TGTGCCACCGGGACAGGGGTCCGAAACACCATATATTTT. As protein: CATGTGVRNTIYF.